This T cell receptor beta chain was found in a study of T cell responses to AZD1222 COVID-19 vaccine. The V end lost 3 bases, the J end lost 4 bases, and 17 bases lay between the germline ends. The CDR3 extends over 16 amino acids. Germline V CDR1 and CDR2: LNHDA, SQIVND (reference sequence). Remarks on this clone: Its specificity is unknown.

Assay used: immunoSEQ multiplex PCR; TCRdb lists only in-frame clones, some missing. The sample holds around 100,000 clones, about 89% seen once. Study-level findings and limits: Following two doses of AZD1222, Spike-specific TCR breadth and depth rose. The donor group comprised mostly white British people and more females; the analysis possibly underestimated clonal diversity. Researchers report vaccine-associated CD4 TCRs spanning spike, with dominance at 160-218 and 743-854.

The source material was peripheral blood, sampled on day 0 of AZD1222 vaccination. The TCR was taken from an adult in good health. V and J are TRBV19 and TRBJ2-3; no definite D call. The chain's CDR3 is CASSMHARPPPDTQYF. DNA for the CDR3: TGTGCCAGTAGTATGCACGCACGCCCCCCGCCAGATACGCAGTATTTT.